These T cell receptor beta chains were read from a single sample in a study of T-cell reconstitution after alpha-beta-depleted transplantation in children. TCRdb ran MiXCR on the PCR reads and lists one entry per CDR3 protein. This sample has about 500,000 distinct CDR3 sequences, with 30% to 35% found just once. The sequencing used PBMCs from the stem cell graft donor, collected from the stem cell graft. Receptor source: a human donor who donated a stem cell graft to a child with aplastic anemia. CDR3s include the opening cysteine and the closing phenylalanine or tryptophan. A D gene is named only where the DNA matches it firmly. Size is omitted from some rows. Given values are once, few, many or a class for expanded clones.

J: TRBJ1-2; D: NA; V: TRBV20-1; size: few; CDR3: CSDDGGNGYTF; DNA: TGCTCGGACGACGGGGGCAATGGCTACACCTTC
J: TRBJ2-3; D: TRBD2; V: TRBV12-3/TRBV12-4; size: once; CDR3: CASSLVLAGPRDTDTQYF; DNA: TGTGCCAGCAGTTTAGTACTAGCGGGCCCCCGGGACACAGATACGCAGTATTTT
J: TRBJ2-1; D: NA; V: TRBV12-5; size: NA; CDR3: CASGLGQTQFF; DNA: TGTGCTAGTGGCCTCGGACAGACGCAGTTCTTC
J: TRBJ2-2; D: TRBD2; V: TRBV20-1; size: few; CDR3: CSAREKGGRTGELFF; DNA: TGCAGTGCTAGAGAAAAGGGAGGGCGCACCGGGGAGCTGTTTTTT
J: TRBJ2-7; D: TRBD2; V: TRBV11-2; size: NA; CDR3: CASSSDFTSGRRYEQYF; DNA: TGTGCCAGCAGCTCAGACTTTACTAGCGGGAGACGGTACGAGCAGTACTTC
J: TRBJ2-1; D: NA; V: TRBV20-1; size: NA; CDR3: CSARGGVMGNEQFF; DNA: TGCAGTGCCAGAGGGGGAGTAATGGGCAATGAGCAGTTCTTC
J: TRBJ2-5; D: NA; V: TRBV28; size: NA; CDR3: CASSLLVRTEETQYF; DNA: TGTGCCAGCAGTTTACTGGTCCGGACAGAAGAGACCCAGTACTTC
J: TRBJ2-5; D: NA; V: TRBV20-1; size: few; CDR3: CSAKPQETQYF; DNA: TGCAGTGCTAAGCCCCAAGAGACCCAGTACTTC
J: TRBJ1-2; D: TRBD1; V: TRBV29-1; size: few; CDR3: CSVEGDREGNYGYTF; DNA: TGCAGCGTTGAAGGCGACAGGGAGGGGAACTATGGCTACACCTTC
J: TRBJ1-1; D: NA; V: TRBV27; size: NA; CDR3: CASSMRGGTEAFF; DNA: TGTGCCAGCAGCATGCGGGGGGGCACTGAAGCTTTCTTT
J: TRBJ1-3; D: NA; V: TRBV5-5; size: NA; CDR3: CASSWGIDGSGNTKYF; DNA: TGTGCCAGCAGCTGGGGTATTGATGGCTCTGGAAACACCAAATATTTT
J: TRBJ2-3; D: TRBD2; V: TRBV12-3/TRBV12-4; size: NA; CDR3: CASTAGLAGGTDTQYF; DNA: TGTGCCAGCACCGCGGGACTAGCGGGAGGGACAGATACGCAGTATTTT
J: TRBJ2-1; D: NA; V: TRBV4-2; size: few; CDR3: CASSQEEGQGRNEQFF; DNA: TGTGCCAGCAGCCAAGAAGAGGGGCAGGGTCGGAATGAGCAGTTCTTC
J: TRBJ2-1; D: NA; V: TRBV6-2/TRBV6-3; size: few; CDR3: CASSYGPGSWGNEQFF; DNA: TGTGCCAGCAGTTACGGACCCGGGAGCTGGGGCAATGAGCAGTTCTTC
J: TRBJ1-1; D: TRBD1; V: TRBV3-1; size: few; CDR3: CASSQDLTGGNTEAFF; DNA: TGTGCCAGCAGCCAAGATCTTACAGGGGGGAACACTGAAGCTTTCTTT
J: TRBJ2-7; D: NA; V: TRBV20-1; size: few; CDR3: CSARESGMNYEQYF; DNA: TGCAGTGCTAGAGAGTCAGGAATGAACTACGAGCAGTACTTC
J: TRBJ2-2; D: NA; V: TRBV2; size: few; CDR3: CASNRGGLLNTGELFF; DNA: TGTGCCAGCAACCGAGGGGGACTATTGAACACCGGGGAGCTGTTTTTT
J: TRBJ1-1; D: TRBD1; V: TRBV7-2; size: NA; CDR3: CASSMGQSNTEAFF; DNA: TGTGCCAGCAGCATGGGACAGTCGAACACTGAAGCTTTCTTT
J: TRBJ1-6; D: NA; V: TRBV12-3/TRBV12-4; size: NA; CDR3: CASSFLGTANSPLHF; DNA: TGTGCCAGCAGTTTCCTAGGGACGGCTAATTCACCCCTCCACTTT
J: TRBJ1-1; D: TRBD1; V: TRBV24-1; size: NA; CDR3: CATSDSRQGNTEAFF; DNA: TGTGCCACCAGTGATAGCAGACAGGGGAACACTGAAGCTTTCTTT
J: TRBJ2-5; D: NA; V: TRBV5-1; size: NA; CDR3: CASSWRDRQETQYF; DNA: TGCGCCAGCAGCTGGAGGGACAGACAAGAGACCCAGTACTTC
J: TRBJ1-5; D: TRBD1; V: TRBV12-5; size: NA; CDR3: CASGTGQGNQPQHF; DNA: TGTGCTAGTGGGACGGGACAGGGCAACCAGCCCCAGCATTTT
J: TRBJ2-7; D: TRBD2; V: TRBV24-1; size: NA; CDR3: CATSDPGRASGEQYF; DNA: TGTGCCACCAGTGATCCGGGGAGGGCGTCCGGCGAGCAGTACTTC
J: TRBJ2-3; D: TRBD1; V: TRBV15; size: few; CDR3: CATRGQGRTDTQYF; DNA: TGTGCCACCAGGGGACAGGGACGCACAGATACGCAGTATTTT
J: TRBJ2-3; D: NA; V: TRBV12-3/TRBV12-4; size: few; CDR3: CASSPRTSTDTQYF; DNA: TGTGCCAGCAGTCCCCGGACTAGCACAGATACGCAGTATTTT
J: TRBJ1-2; D: NA; V: TRBV6-2/TRBV6-3; size: few; CDR3: CASSYSATYTF; DNA: TGTGCCAGCAGTTACTCAGCGACATACACCTTC
J: TRBJ2-2; D: TRBD1; V: TRBV6-1; size: NA; CDR3: CASSPRWAGQGIRELFF; DNA: TGTGCCAGCAGCCCACGATGGGCGGGACAGGGGATCCGGGAGCTGTTTTTT
J: TRBJ2-1; D: NA; V: TRBV6-5; size: NA; CDR3: CASSYRGVGSYNEQFF; DNA: TGTGCCAGCAGTTACAGGGGTGTGGGCTCCTACAATGAGCAGTTCTTC
J: TRBJ2-1; D: TRBD2; V: TRBV7-2; size: NA; CDR3: CASSLASGRGNNEQFF; DNA: TGTGCCAGCAGCTTAGCTAGCGGGAGGGGTAACAATGAGCAGTTCTTC
J: TRBJ2-7; D: NA; V: TRBV29-1; size: NA; CDR3: CSVPSVEDTYEEYF; DNA: TGCAGCGTCCCCAGCGTGGAGGACACCTACGAGGAGTACTTC
J: TRBJ2-1; D: TRBD2; V: TRBV7-2; size: NA; CDR3: CASSLGSVPSGSWQFF; DNA: TGTGCCAGCAGCTTAGGCTCAGTACCTAGCGGGAGTTGGCAGTTCTTC
J: TRBJ2-3; D: NA; V: TRBV2; size: NA; CDR3: CASSRTGQRGRETDTQYF; DNA: TGTGCCAGCAGTCGAACCGGACAGAGAGGGAGGGAGACAGATACGCAGTATTTT